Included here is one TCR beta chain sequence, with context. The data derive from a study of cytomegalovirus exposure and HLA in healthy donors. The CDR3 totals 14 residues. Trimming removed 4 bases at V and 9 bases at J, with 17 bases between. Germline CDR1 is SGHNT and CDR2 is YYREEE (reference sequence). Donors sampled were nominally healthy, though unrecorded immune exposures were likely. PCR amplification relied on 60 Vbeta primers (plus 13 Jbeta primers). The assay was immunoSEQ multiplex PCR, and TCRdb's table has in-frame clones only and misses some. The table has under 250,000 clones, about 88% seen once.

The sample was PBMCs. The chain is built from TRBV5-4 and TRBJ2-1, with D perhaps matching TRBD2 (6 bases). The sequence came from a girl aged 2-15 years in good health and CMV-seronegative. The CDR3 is CASSRQRGGSEQFF. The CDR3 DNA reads TGTGCCAGCAGCCGGCAACGTGGAGGGAGTGAGCAGTTCTTC.